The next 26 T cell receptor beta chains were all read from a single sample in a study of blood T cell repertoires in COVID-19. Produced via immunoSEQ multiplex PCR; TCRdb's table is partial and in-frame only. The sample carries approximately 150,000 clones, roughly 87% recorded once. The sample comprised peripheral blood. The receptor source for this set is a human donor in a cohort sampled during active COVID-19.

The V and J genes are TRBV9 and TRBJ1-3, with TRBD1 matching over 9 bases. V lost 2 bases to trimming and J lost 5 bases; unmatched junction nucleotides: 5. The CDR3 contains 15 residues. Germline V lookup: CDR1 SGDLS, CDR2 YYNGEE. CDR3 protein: CASSVGQGIRNTIYF. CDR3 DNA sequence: TGTGCCAGCAGCGTCGGACAGGGGATAAGAAACACCATATATTTT.

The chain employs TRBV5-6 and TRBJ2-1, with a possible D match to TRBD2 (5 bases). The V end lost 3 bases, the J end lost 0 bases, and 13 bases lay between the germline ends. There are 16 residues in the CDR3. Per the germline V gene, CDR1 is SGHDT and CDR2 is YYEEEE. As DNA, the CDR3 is TGTGCCAGCAGCTCCACGGTAGGGAGCTCCTACAATGAGCAGTTCTTC. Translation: CASSSTVGSSYNEQFF.

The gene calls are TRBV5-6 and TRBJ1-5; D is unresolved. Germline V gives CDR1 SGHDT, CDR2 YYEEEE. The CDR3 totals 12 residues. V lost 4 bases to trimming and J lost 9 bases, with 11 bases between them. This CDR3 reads CASSNQHRPQHF. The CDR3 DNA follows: TGTGCCAGCAGCAATCAACATCGGCCCCAGCATTTT.

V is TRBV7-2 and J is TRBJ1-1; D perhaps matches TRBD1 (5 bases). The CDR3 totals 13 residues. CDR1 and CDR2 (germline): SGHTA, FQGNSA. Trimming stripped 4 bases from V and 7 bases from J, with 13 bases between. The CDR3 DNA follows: TGTGCCAGCAGCTCCGGTGGGGGGATTGAAGCTTTCTTT. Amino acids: CASSSGGGIEAFF.

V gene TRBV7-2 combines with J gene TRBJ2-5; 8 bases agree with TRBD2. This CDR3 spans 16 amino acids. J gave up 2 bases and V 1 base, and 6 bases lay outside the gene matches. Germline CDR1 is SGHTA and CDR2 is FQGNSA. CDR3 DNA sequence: TGTGCCAGCAGCTTAGTAGGTAGCGGGGCGCAAGAGACCCAGTACTTC. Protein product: CASSLVGSGAQETQYF.

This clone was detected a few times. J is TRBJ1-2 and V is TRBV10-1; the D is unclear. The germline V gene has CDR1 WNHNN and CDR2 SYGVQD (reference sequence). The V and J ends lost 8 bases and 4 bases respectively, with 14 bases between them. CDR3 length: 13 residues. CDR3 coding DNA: TGCGCCAGCTCCCAGTCTAGGCCCTATGGCTACACCTTC. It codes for CASSQSRPYGYTF.

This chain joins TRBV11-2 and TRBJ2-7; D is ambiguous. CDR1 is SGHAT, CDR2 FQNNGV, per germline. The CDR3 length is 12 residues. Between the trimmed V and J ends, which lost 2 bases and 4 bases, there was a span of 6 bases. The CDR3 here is CASSLREYEQYF. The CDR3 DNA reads TGTGCCAGCAGCTTACGCGAGTACGAGCAGTACTTC. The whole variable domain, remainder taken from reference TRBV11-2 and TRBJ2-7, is EAGVAQSPRYKIIEKRQSVAFWCNPISGHATLYWYQQILGQGPKLLIQFQNNGVVDDSQLPKDRFSAERLKGVDSTLKIQPAKLEDSAVYLCASSLREYEQYFGPGTRLTVT.

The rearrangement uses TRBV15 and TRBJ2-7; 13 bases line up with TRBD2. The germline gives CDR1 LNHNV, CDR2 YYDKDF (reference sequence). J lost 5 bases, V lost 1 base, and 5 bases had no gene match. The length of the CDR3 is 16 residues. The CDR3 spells CATSRGLAGGADEQYF. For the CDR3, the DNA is TGTGCCACCAGCAGAGGACTAGCGGGGGGCGCGGACGAGCAGTACTTC.

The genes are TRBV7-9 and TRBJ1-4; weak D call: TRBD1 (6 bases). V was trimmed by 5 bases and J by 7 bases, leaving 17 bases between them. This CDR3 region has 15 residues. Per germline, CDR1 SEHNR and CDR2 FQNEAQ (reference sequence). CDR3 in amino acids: CASSPGAGETEKLFF. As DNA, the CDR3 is TGTGCCAGCAGCCCAGGGGCGGGAGAAACTGAAAAACTGTTTTTT.

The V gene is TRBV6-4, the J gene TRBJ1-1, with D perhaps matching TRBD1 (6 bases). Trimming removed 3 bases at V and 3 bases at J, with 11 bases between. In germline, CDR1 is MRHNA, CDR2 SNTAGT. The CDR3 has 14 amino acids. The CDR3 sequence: CASSETGMDTEAFF. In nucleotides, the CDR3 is TGTGCCAGCAGTGAAACAGGGATGGACACTGAAGCTTTCTTT.

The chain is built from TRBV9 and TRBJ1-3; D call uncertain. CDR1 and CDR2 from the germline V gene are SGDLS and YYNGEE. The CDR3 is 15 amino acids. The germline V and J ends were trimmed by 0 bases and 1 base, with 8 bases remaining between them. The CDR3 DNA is TGTGCCAGCAGCGTAGGCGGCGGGTCTGGAAACACCATATATTTT. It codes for CASSVGGGSGNTIYF.

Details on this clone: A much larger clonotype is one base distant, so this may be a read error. CDR3 sequence: CASSFSVNTEAFF. Here the CDR3 DNA reads TGTGCCAGCAGCTTCTCTGTGAACACTGAAGCTTTCTTT. The V and J genes are TRBV7-9 and TRBJ1-1; no definite D call. CDR1 and CDR2 (germline): SEHNR, FQNEAQ (reference sequence). Trimming pared 3 bases from V and 0 bases from J, leaving 5 bases between. The CDR3 extends over 13 amino acids.

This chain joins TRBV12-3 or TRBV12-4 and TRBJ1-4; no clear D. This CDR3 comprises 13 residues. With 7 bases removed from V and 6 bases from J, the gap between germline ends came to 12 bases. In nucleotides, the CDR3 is TGTGCCAGCACCCGCCCGGAGGATGAAAAACTGTTTTTT. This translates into CASTRPEDEKLFF.

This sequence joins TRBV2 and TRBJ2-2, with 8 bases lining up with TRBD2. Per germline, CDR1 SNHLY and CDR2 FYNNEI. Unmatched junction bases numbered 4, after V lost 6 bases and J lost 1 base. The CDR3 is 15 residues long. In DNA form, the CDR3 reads TGTGCCAGCAGGTTACTAGCGGTGAACACCGGGGAGCTGTTTTTT. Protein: CASRLLAVNTGELFF.

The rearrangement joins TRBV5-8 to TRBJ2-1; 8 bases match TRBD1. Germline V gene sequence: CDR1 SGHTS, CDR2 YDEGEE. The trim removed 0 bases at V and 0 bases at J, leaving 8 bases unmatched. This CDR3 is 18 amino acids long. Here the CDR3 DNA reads TGTGCCAGCAGCTTGGGGACAGGGATAGGGATCTCCTACAATGAGCAGTTCTTC. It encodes CASSLGTGIGISYNEQFF.

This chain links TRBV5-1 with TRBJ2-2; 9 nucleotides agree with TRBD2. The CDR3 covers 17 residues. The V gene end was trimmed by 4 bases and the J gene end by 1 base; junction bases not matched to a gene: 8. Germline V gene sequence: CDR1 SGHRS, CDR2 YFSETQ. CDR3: CASSKAGTSLNTGELFF. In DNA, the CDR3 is TGCGCCAGCAGCAAAGCCGGGACTAGCTTGAACACCGGGGAGCTGTTTTTT.

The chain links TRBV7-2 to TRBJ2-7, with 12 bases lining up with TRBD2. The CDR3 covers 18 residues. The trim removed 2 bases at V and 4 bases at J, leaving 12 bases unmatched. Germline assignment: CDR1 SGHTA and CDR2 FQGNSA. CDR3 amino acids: CASSLQLAGGLAPYEQYF. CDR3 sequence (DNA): TGTGCCAGCAGCTTACAACTAGCGGGGGGTTTAGCCCCGTACGAGCAGTACTTC. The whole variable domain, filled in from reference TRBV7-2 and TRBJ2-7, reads GAGVSQSPSNKVTEKGKDVELRCDPISGHTALYWYRQSLGQGLEFLIYFQGNSAPDKSGLPSDRFSAERTGGSVSTLTIQRTQQEDSAVYLCASSLQLAGGLAPYEQYFGPGTRLTVT.

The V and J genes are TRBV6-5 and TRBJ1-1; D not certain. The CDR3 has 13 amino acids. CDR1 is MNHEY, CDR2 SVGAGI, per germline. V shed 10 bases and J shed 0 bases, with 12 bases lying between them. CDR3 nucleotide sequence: TGTGCCATCCTCTACTCTATGAACACTGAAGCTTTCTTT. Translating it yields CAILYSMNTEAFF.

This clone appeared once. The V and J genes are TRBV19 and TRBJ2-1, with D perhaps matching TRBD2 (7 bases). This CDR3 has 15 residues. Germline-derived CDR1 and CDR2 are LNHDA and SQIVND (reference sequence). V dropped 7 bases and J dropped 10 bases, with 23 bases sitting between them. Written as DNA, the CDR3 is TGTGCCAGTACCCAAACAAGGGGGGGCCTTCGGGAGCAGTTCTTC. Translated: CASTQTRGGLREQFF.

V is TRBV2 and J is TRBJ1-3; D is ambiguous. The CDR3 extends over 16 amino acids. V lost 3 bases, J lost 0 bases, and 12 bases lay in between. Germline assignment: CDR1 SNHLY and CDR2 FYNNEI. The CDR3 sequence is CASSDYSPYSGNTIYF. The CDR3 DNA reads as TGTGCCAGCAGTGACTACAGCCCGTACTCTGGAAACACCATATATTTT.

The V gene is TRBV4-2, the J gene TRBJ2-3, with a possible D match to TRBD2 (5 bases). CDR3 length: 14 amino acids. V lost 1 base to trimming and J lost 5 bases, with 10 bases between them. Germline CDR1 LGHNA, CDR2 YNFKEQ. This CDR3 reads CASSQASAGDTQYF. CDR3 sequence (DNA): TGTGCCAGCAGCCAAGCCTCCGCGGGAGATACGCAGTATTTT.

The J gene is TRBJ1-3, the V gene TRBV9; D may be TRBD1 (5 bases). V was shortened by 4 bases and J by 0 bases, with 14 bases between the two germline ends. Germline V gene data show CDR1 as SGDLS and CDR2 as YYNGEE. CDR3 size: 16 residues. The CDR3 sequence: CASSFTFDSSGNTIYF. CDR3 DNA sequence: TGTGCCAGCAGCTTCACATTCGACAGCTCTGGAAACACCATATATTTT.

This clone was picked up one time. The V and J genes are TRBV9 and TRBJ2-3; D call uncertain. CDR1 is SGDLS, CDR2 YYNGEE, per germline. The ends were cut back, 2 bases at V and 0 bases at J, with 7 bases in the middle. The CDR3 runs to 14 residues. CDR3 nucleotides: TGTGCCAGCAGCGTCCTCGGTAGCACAGATACGCAGTATTTT. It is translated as CASSVLGSTDTQYF.

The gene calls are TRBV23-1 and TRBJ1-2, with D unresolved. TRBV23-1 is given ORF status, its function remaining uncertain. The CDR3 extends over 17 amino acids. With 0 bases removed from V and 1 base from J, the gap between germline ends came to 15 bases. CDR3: CASSQSPLINYNYGYTF. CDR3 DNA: TGCGCCAGCAGTCAATCCCCTCTTATTAATTATAACTATGGCTACACCTTC.

The CDR3 DNA follows: TGTGCCACCAGCAGAGATCTTCCGGCAGGGGGACGGTACCATGAGCAGTTCTTC. It codes for CATSRDLPAGGRYHEQFF. V usage is TRBV15 and J usage is TRBJ2-1; 7 positions match TRBD1. The V and J ends lost 0 bases and 8 bases, in that order; junction bases with no gene match: 16. The CDR3 totals 18 residues. Germline CDR1 reads LNHNV; CDR2 reads YYDKDF (reference sequence).

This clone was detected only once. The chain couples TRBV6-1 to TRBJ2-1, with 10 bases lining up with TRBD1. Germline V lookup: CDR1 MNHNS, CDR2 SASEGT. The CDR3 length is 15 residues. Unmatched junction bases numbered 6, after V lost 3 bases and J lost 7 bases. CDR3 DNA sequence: TGTGCCAGCAGTGACCGGGACAGGGGTAGGAATGAGCAGTTCTTC. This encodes CASSDRDRGRNEQFF.